Following are 30 T cell receptor beta chains from one sample sequenced in a study of CD8+CD57+ T cells in acquired aplastic anemia. Template material for TCR beta VDJ and CDR3 profiling consisted of genomic DNA. From the reads, TCRdb called clonotypes with MiXCR, one entry per CDR3 protein. Among 150,000 to 200,000 distinct CDR3 sequences listed, around half were seen once. By flow cytometry, patients selected for sequencing had shown an expansion of CD8+CD57+ cells. Specimen: sorted CD4+, CD8+, or CD8+CD57+ T cells (not recorded which) from PBMCs. The receptors stem from a human donor with aplastic anemia.

This rearrangement joins TRBV6-1 to TRBJ1-5; D ambiguous. The CDR3 extends over 14 amino acids. The V gene's germline CDR1 is MNHNS and CDR2 SASEGT. V was pared by 3 bases and J by 0 bases, with 6 bases between. The CDR3 sequence is CASSDRYSNQPQHF. The DNA of the CDR3 is TGTGCCAGCAGTGACAGATATAGCAATCAGCCCCAGCATTTT.

The CDR3 DNA reads as TGTGCCAGTATCGGACAGGGGAATTCACCCCTCCACTTT. This encodes CASIGQGNSPLHF. The rearrangement uses TRBV9 and TRBJ1-6; 9 bases are a match to TRBD1. The germline V gene has CDR1 SGDLS and CDR2 YYNGEE. The CDR3 runs to 13 residues. Losses at the gene ends were 8 bases for V and 7 bases for J; bases not matched to a gene: 4.

This chain connects TRBV19 to TRBJ1-4, with TRBD1 identical over 7 bases. V was clipped by 3 bases and J by 5 bases; unmatched bases: 6. Germline V gene sequence: CDR1 LNHDA, CDR2 SQIVND (reference sequence). The CDR3 has 15 amino acids. The CDR3 spells CASSIYGTDNEKLFF. DNA of the CDR3: TGTGCCAGTAGTATTTACGGGACAGACAATGAAAAACTGTTTTTT.

The chain uses TRBV7-9 and TRBJ2-7; 9 bases align to TRBD2. The CDR3 totals 13 residues. CDR1 is SEHNR and CDR2 is FQNEAQ in the germline V gene (reference sequence). Trimming at V came to 7 bases and at J to 3 bases, leaving 4 bases not matched to a gene. The CDR3 here is CASKVAGDYEQYF. For the CDR3, the DNA is TGTGCCAGCAAGGTAGCGGGGGACTACGAGCAGTACTTC. Full variable domain (outside the CDR3, taken from reference TRBV7-9 and TRBJ2-7): DTGVSQNPRHKITKRGQNVTFRCDPISEHNRLYWYRQTLGQGPEFLTYFQNEAQLEKSRLLSDRFSAERPKGSFSTLEIQRTEQGDSAMYLCASKVAGDYEQYFGPGTRLTVT.

To note about this clonotype: One base away lies a much larger clone, so this may be a sequencing read error. This chain uses TRBV7-2 with TRBJ1-1; a weak D match, TRBD1 (6 bases). Germline CDR1 reads SGHTA; CDR2 reads FQGNSA. The CDR3 runs 12 residues. Written as DNA, the CDR3 is TGTGCCAGCAGCTTTCAGGGGCTTGAAGCTTCCTTT. Encoded protein: CASSFQGLEASF.

This clonotype was counted between two and nine times. This chain joins TRBV25-1 and TRBJ1-6; D may be TRBD1 (6 bases). Germline assignment: CDR1 MGHDK and CDR2 SYGVNS. The CDR3 runs to 16 residues. Trimming took 6 bases from V and 11 from J, leaving 23 bases between them. This chain's CDR3 is CASRAPVTGKVTPLHF. The CDR3 DNA is TGTGCCAGCAGGGCACCGGTAACAGGGAAGGTGACACCCCTCCACTTT.

This clonotype was seen at least ten times. The CDR3 DNA sequence: TGTGCCAGCAGTGAAGAGGCGACTCCAAACGAGCAGTACTTC. It encodes CASSEEATPNEQYF. This sequence joins TRBV2 and TRBJ2-7; D not resolved. Per the germline V gene, CDR1 is SNHLY and CDR2 is FYNNEI. This CDR3 has 14 amino acids. V shed 1 base and J shed 5 bases, with 12 bases lying between them.

The chain combines TRBV5-1 with TRBJ1-5; D is perhaps TRBD1 (6 bases). The CDR3 runs to 15 residues. Trimming removed 2 bases from V and 1 base from J, with 10 bases in between. Germline CDR1 reads SGHRS; CDR2 reads YFSETQ. CDR3 DNA sequence: TGCGCCAGCAGCTTAGGGACAAAGAGCAATCAGCCCCAGCATTTT. This codes for CASSLGTKSNQPQHF.

The CDR3 nucleotides are TGCAGCGCCGGAGAGTTGGGGGGACTCGAGCAGTACTTC. This translates into CSAGELGGLEQYF. V gene TRBV29-1 combines with J gene TRBJ2-7; weak D call: TRBD2 (6 bases). V dropped 7 bases and J dropped 6 bases, with 19 bases sitting between them. Germline V gives CDR1 SQVTM, CDR2 ANQGSEA. The length of the CDR3 is 13 residues.

This clonotype has a count of ten or more. The chain recombines TRBV10-2 with TRBJ1-2; the D is unclear. The CDR3 loop spans 14 amino acids. With 4 bases removed from V and 5 bases from J, the gap between germline ends came to 14 bases. Germline lookup yields CDR1 WSHSY and CDR2 SAAADI. The CDR3 here is CASSATPSLYGYTF. The CDR3 DNA reads TGCGCCAGCAGTGCCACACCCTCATTATATGGCTACACCTTC.

Comments on this clonotype: A clone one base away is much larger, so this may be a read error. The chain is built from TRBV7-3 and TRBJ2-6; the D gene is possibly TRBD1 (5 bases). CDR1 SGHTA and CDR2 FQGTGA come from the germline V gene. CDR3 length equals 14 residues. Between the trimmed V and J ends, which lost 4 bases and 2 bases, there was a span of 6 bases. DNA of the CDR3: TGTGCCAGCAGCTCCAGGGCTGGGGCCAACGTCCTGACTTTC. Translation: CASSSRAGANVLTF.

The chain has TRBV2 and TRBJ2-3; D possibly corresponds to TRBD2 (6 bases). V lost 9 bases, J lost 8 bases, and 27 bases lay in between. The CDR3 covers 16 residues. From germline, CDR1 is SNHLY and CDR2 FYNNEI. The CDR3 nucleotides are TGTGCCAGTAGTATAACCGGGGGACTGAGATTGGGTACGCAGTATTTT. Its translation is CASSITGGLRLGTQYF.

The V and J genes are TRBV25-1 and TRBJ1-4; TRBD1 aligns across 8 bases. The CDR3 runs to 15 residues. Germline values: CDR1 MGHDK, CDR2 SYGVNS. V shed 5 bases and J 5 bases; nucleotides not matched to a gene: 7. CDR3 nucleotide sequence: TGTGCCAGCAGTCGGACAGGGTTGGCGAATGAAAAACTGTTTTTT. The encoded protein is CASSRTGLANEKLFF. The full variable domain, in which reference TRBV25-1 and TRBJ1-4 provide the parts outside the CDR3, is EADIYQTPRYLVIGTGKKITLECSQTMGHDKMYWYQQDPGMELHLIHYSYGVNSTEKGDLSSESTVSRIRTEHFPLTLESARPSHTSQYLCASSRTGLANEKLFFGSGTQLSVL.

To note about this clonotype: An end of the junction does not agree with germline; a read error may underlie this. The chain is built from TRBV14 and TRBJ2-1, with 8 bases fitting TRBD2. CDR3 length: 12 amino acids. The germline gives CDR1 SGHDN, CDR2 FVKESK. The CDR3 loop reads CTSRQRGGEQFF. As DNA, the CDR3 is TGTACCAGCAGGCAACGGGGGGGTGAGCAGTTCTTC. The complete variable domain, with remaining parts taken from reference TRBV14 and TRBJ2-1, reads EAGVTQFPSHSVIEKGQTVTLRCDPISGHDNLYWYRRVMGKEIKFLLHFVKESKQDESGMPNNRFLAERTGGTYSTLKVQPAELEDSGVYFCTSRQRGGEQFFGPGTRLTVL.

Here the CDR3 DNA reads TGTGCCAGCAAAGGGGGAGGGCTCACTGAAGCTTTCTTT. Amino acids: CASKGGGLTEAFF. The chain combines TRBV7-9 with TRBJ1-1, with D possibly being TRBD1 (6 bases). V lost 7 bases and J 4 bases, leaving 13 bases between the germline ends. The CDR3 has 13 residues. Germline V lookup: CDR1 SEHNR, CDR2 FQNEAQ (reference sequence).

CDR3 coding DNA: TGTGCCATCAGTGTGGACAGCAGCGAGCAGTACTTC. Protein: CAISVDSSEQYF. V is TRBV10-3 and J is TRBJ2-7; weak D call: TRBD1 (6 bases). Trimming cost V 4 bases and J 6 bases, with 10 bases left between them. Germline V gene data show CDR1 as ENHRY and CDR2 as SYGVKD. The CDR3 is made up of 12 amino acids.

The chain links TRBV20-1 to TRBJ2-7; D not certain. This CDR3 contains 14 residues. CDR1 and CDR2 from the germline V gene are DFQATT and SNEGSKA (reference sequence). V gave up 3 bases and J gave up 0 bases, with 12 bases separating them. The CDR3 loop reads CSASPNRVSYEQYF. DNA of the CDR3: TGCAGTGCTAGCCCCAACCGGGTCTCCTACGAGCAGTACTTC.

At least ten counts were recorded for this clonotype. V usage is TRBV12-5 and J usage is TRBJ2-3, with no clear D. Germline V CDR1 and CDR2: LGHNT, FRNRAP. V was clipped by 6 bases and J by 0 bases, with 13 bases between them. This CDR3 is 15 amino acids long. This CDR3 is CASGLLGASTDTQYF. The CDR3 nucleotides read TGTGCTAGTGGCCTGCTAGGAGCCAGCACAGATACGCAGTATTTT.

This clonotype was observed a handful of times. V and J are TRBV18 and TRBJ1-3; D not certain. Germline V gene lookup returns CDR1 KGHSH and CDR2 LQKENI. The CDR3 is made up of 19 amino acids. Trimming cost V 2 bases and J 0 bases, with 20 bases left between them. The CDR3 region has the DNA TGTGCCAGCTCACCAAATACGTTGGTTGGGAGAAACTCTGGAAACACCATATATTTT. Amino acids: CASSPNTLVGRNSGNTIYF.

This clonotype has a count of ten or more. The chain couples TRBV12-3 or TRBV12-4 to TRBJ2-3; TRBD1 is a possible D gene (6 bases). V was pared by 3 bases and J by 4 bases, with 11 bases between. The CDR3 consists of 14 residues. CDR3 nucleotides: TGTGCCAGCAGTTTTTACAGGGCCCCAGATACGCAGTATTTT. It is translated as CASSFYRAPDTQYF.

This clonotype was seen a handful of times. The V and J genes are TRBV4-1 and TRBJ2-6; TRBD2 aligns across 10 bases. V lost 1 base to trimming and J lost 0 bases; unmatched junction nucleotides: 3. This CDR3 comprises 18 residues. The germline V gene has CDR1 MGHRA and CDR2 YSYEKL. CDR3 nucleotides: TGCGCCAGCAGCCAAGTAGCGGGGGGACCCTCTGGGGCCAACGTCCTGACTTTC. This translates into CASSQVAGGPSGANVLTF.

The CDR3 spells CASSLRAVTKTEAFF. As DNA, the CDR3 is TGTGCCAGCAGCTTGCGGGCGGTCACGAAAACTGAAGCTTTCTTT. The chain recombines TRBV5-4 with TRBJ1-1, with D unresolved. This CDR3 contains 15 residues. The V and J ends lost 1 base and 5 bases respectively, with 15 bases between them. Germline V lookup: CDR1 SGHNT, CDR2 YYREEE (reference sequence).

There are many counts of this clonotype. V and J are TRBV5-1 and TRBJ2-5; TRBD1 is a possible D gene (6 bases). Trimming removed 2 bases at V and 3 bases at J, with 8 bases between. From germline, CDR1 is SGHRS and CDR2 YFSETQ. This CDR3 is 13 amino acids long. The CDR3 coding sequence is TGCGCCAGCAGCTTAGGACAGAAAGAGACCCAGTACTTC. This sequence encodes CASSLGQKETQYF.

Worth noting for this clonotype: A much larger clone differs by one base, so this may be a read error. No conserved phenylalanine or tryptophan is present at the end of the CDR3, so a read error is the likely explanation. The gene calls are TRBV12-3 or TRBV12-4 and TRBJ1-1, with D tentatively TRBD1 (6 bases). Trimming took 3 bases from V and 5 from J, leaving 16 bases between them. The CDR3 sequence is 15 residues long. The DNA of the CDR3 is TGTGCCAGCAGTTTTCGGTCGGGGGCTGGAACTGAAGCTTTCCTT. Its translation: CASSFRSGAGTEAFL.

The CDR3 protein is CASRYSGTGDTQYF. The CDR3, as DNA: TGTGCCAGCAGATATAGCGGGACAGGAGATACGCAGTATTTT. V and J are TRBV7-6 and TRBJ2-3, with D tentatively TRBD1 or TRBD2 (8 bases each). The germline V gene has CDR1 SGHVS and CDR2 FNYEAQ. The CDR3 is made up of 14 amino acids. Trimming shortened V by 6 bases and J by 5 bases, and 15 bases separated the two germline ends.

This clonotype was detected many times. The genes are TRBV5-5 and TRBJ1-1; D is undetermined. Between the trimmed V and J ends, which lost 3 bases and 0 bases, there was a span of 6 bases. Germline V gene sequence: CDR1 SGHKS, CDR2 YYEKEE (reference sequence). This CDR3 is 13 amino acids long. In DNA form, the CDR3 reads TGTGCCAGCAGCTGGGCAATGAACACTGAAGCTTTCTTT. Its protein is CASSWAMNTEAFF.

There are many counts of this clonotype. The chain has TRBV27 and TRBJ2-7; 8 nucleotides match TRBD1. Per germline, CDR1 MNHEY and CDR2 SMNVEV (reference sequence). V lost 5 bases and J lost 3; bases outside the gene matches: 12. The CDR3 length is 16 residues. This chain's CDR3 is CASSEVPPGQVYEQYF. The CDR3 DNA follows: TGTGCCAGCAGTGAAGTACCGCCGGGACAGGTCTACGAGCAGTACTTC.

The chain is built from TRBV20-1 and TRBJ2-7; the match to TRBD2 covers 7 bases. V shed 5 bases, J shed 7 bases, and the junction held 11 bases outside the gene matches. The CDR3 sequence is 13 residues long. CDR1 and CDR2 (germline): DFQATT, SNEGSKA (reference sequence). The CDR3 here is CSADGTTTREQYF. CDR3 nucleotide sequence: TGCAGTGCTGACGGGACTACTACGAGGGAGCAGTACTTC.

The chain is built from TRBV12-3 or TRBV12-4 and TRBJ1-6; TRBD1 aligns across 11 bases. The trim removed 3 bases at V and 9 bases at J, leaving 1 base unmatched. This CDR3 has 14 residues. CDR3 sequence reads: CASSFGTGGSPLHF. In DNA form, the CDR3 reads TGTGCCAGCAGTTTTGGGACAGGGGGTTCACCCCTCCACTTT.

Details on this clonotype: This may be a read error: a much more frequent sequence differs by one nucleotide. The genes are TRBV6-5 and TRBJ2-5; weak D call: TRBD1 (6 bases). The germline gives CDR1 MNHEY, CDR2 SVGAGI. CDR3 length: 15 amino acids. V was clipped by 0 bases and J by 5 bases, with 13 bases between them. In DNA, the CDR3 is TGTGCCAGCAGTTACTCACAGGGAGTTACGGAGACCCAGTACTTC. It is translated as CASSYSQGVTETQYF.